This T cell receptor (beta chain) was found in a study of blood T cell repertoires in COVID-19. Study at large: T cells, B-cell-depleted T cells, or PBMCs provided the cDNA or gDNA that served as material.

Trimming removed 5 bases at V and 2 bases at J, with 9 bases between. The CDR3 totals 13 residues. This clone has just one count. In the original workflow: Reference gene primer amplification yielded estimated nucleated cell counts. The data were produced by immunoSEQ multiplex PCR, yet TCRdb's version contains in-frame clones alone and is incomplete. V, J and clone size are taken as reported in that table, and D and trimming were inferred from the DNA itself. Among about 42,000 clones listed, roughly nine tenths were seen once. The receptor comes from a human donor in a cohort sampled during active COVID-19. Sequencing was done on a sample of peripheral blood. The V gene is TRBV12-3 or TRBV12-4, the J gene TRBJ2-5; weak D call: TRBD2 (6 bases). The CDR3 DNA reads TGTGCCAGCAGTCGGGACTCACAAGAGACCCAGTACTTC. Protein product: CASSRDSQETQYF.